This paragraph covers one T cell receptor (beta chain) sequence. Its antigen remains unknown. A junction end diverges from the germline sequence, so it may reflect a read error. These data are taken from a study of molecular identifiers for immune sequencing clone quantification. Study observations and caveats: In naive cells, clones above 20 RNA copies held under 1% of molecules, whereas in effector cells they held over 98%.

TCRdb analysed the PCR reads with MiXCR anew, one entry per CDR3 protein. The table records about 300,000 distinct CDR3 sequences, 20% to 25% of them present only once. CDR3 size: 16 residues. Germline V gene sequence: CDR1 SEHNR, CDR2 FQNEAQ (reference sequence). Sequencing was carried out using naive CD8+ T cells from blood, with Jurkat cell RNA spiked in. As for subset: FACS-sorted CD8+CD4-CCR7+CD45RA+ naive T cells. The chain links TRBV7-9 to TRBJ2-1; a possible D gene is TRBD2 (6 bases). This clonotype originated in a human donor in good health. Some libraries in this study had Jurkat cell RNA spiked in. The DNA of the CDR3 is TGTGCCAGCAGCTTAGCAGGTAGCGGCCCGCAGTATGAGCGGTTCTTC. It codes for CASSLAGSGPQYERFF.